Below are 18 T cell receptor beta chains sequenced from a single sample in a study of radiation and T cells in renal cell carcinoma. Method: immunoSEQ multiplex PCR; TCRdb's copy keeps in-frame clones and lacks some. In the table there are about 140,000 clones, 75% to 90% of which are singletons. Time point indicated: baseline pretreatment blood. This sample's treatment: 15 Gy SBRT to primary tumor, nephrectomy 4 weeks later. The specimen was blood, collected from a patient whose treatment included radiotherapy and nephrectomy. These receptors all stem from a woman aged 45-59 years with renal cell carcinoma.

The CDR3 here is CASSQESPGSYEQYF. The CDR3 bases are TGCGCCAGCAGCCAAGAAAGCCCGGGCTCCTACGAGCAGTACTTC. This chain uses TRBV4-1 with TRBJ2-7; D not certain. The CDR3 runs to 15 residues. CDR1 and CDR2 from the germline V gene are MGHRA and YSYEKL. Trimming shortened V by 0 bases and J by 0 bases, and 9 bases separated the two germline ends.

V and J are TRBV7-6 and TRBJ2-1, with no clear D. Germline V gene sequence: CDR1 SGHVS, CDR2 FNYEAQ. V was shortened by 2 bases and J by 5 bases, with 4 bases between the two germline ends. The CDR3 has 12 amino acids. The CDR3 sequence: CASSLRHNEQFF. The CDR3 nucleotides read TGTGCCAGCAGCTTAAGACACAATGAGCAGTTCTTC.

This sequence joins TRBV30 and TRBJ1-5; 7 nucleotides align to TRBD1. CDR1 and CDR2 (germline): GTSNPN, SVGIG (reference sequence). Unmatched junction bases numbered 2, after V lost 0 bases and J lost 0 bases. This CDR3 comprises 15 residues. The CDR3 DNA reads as TGTGCCTGGAGTGTAGGGACAGATAGCAATCAGCCCCAGCATTTT. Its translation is CAWSVGTDSNQPQHF.

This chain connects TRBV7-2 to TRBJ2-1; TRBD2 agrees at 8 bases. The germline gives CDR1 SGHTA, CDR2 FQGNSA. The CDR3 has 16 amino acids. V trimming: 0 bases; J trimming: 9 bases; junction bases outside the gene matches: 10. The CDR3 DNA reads TGTGCCAGCAGCTTAGCGCTAGCGGGTCCTACAGGTGAGCAGTTCTTC. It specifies CASSLALAGPTGEQFF.

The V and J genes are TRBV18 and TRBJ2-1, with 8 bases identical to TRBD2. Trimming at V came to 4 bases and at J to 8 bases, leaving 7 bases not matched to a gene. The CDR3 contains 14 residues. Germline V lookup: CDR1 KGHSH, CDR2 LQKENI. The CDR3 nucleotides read TGTGCCAGCTCACAGAACGGGAGGGGCGATGAGCAGTTCTTC. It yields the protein CASSQNGRGDEQFF.

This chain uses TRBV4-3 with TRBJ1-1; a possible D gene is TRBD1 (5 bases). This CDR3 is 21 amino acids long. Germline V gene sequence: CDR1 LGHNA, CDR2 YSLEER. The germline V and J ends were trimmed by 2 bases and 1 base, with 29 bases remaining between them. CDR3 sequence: CASSQLLRGTSSPFANTEAFF. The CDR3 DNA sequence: TGCGCCAGCAGCCAACTGCTTAGGGGAACTTCTTCCCCCTTTGCGAACACTGAAGCTTTCTTT.

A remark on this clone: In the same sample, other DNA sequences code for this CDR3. The CDR3 here is CASSLQGQGNTEAFF. In DNA, the CDR3 is TGTGCCAGCAGCCTTCAGGGGCAAGGGAACACTGAAGCTTTCTTT. The genes are TRBV7-2 and TRBJ1-1; D possibly corresponds to TRBD1 (6 bases). Germline V CDR1 and CDR2: SGHTA, FQGNSA. Trimming pared 5 bases from V and 1 base from J, leaving 14 bases between. The CDR3 extends over 15 amino acids.

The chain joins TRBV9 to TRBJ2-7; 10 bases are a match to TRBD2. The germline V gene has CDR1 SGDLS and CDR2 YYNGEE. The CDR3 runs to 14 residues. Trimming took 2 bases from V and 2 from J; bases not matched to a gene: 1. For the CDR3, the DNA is TGTGCCAGCAGCGTTAGCGGGGGGACCTACGAGCAGTACTTC. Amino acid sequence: CASSVSGGTYEQYF.

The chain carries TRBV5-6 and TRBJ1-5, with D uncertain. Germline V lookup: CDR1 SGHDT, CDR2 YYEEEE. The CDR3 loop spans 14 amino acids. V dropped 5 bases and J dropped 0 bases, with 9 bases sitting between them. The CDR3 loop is CASSSSYSNQPQHF. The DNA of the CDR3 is TGTGCCAGCAGTTCCTCTTATAGCAATCAGCCCCAGCATTTT.

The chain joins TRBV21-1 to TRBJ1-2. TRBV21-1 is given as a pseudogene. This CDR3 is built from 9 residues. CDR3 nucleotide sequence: TGTGCCAGGAGAGGAGGCTACACCTTC. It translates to CARRGGYTF.

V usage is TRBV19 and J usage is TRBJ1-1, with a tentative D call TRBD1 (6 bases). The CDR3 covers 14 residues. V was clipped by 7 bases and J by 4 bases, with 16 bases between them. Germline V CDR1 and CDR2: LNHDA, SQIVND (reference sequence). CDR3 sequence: CASMPRGYGTEAFF. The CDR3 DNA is TGTGCCAGTATGCCCAGGGGCTACGGCACTGAAGCTTTCTTT. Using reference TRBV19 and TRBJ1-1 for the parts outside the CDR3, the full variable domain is DGGITQSPKYLFRKEGQNVTLSCEQNLNHDAMYWYRQDPGQGLRLIYYSQIVNDFQKGDIAEGYSVSREKKESFPLTVTSAQKNPTAFYLCASMPRGYGTEAFFGQGTRLTVV.

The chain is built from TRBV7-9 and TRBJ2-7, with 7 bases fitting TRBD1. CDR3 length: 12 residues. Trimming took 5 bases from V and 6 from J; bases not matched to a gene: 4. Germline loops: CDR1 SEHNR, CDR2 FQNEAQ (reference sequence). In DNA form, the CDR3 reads TGTGCCAGCAGCGGGGCAGGGGGCGAGCAGTACTTC. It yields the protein CASSGAGGEQYF.

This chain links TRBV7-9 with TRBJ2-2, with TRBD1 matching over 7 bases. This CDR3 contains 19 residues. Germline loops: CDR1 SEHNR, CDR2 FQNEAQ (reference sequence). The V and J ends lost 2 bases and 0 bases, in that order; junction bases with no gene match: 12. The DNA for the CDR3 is TGTGCCAGCAGCTTAATTTTCGGTTTGGACAGGACGAACACCGGGGAGCTGTTTTTT. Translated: CASSLIFGLDRTNTGELFF. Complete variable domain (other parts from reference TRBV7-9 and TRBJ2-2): DTGVSQNPRHKITKRGQNVTFRCDPISEHNRLYWYRQTLGQGPEFLTYFQNEAQLEKSRLLSDRFSAERPKGSFSTLEIQRTEQGDSAMYLCASSLIFGLDRTNTGELFFGEGSRLTVL.

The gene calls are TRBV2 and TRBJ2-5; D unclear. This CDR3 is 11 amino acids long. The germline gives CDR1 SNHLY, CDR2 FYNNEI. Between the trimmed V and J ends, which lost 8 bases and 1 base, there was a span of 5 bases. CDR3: CASARQETQYF. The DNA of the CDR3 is TGTGCCAGCGCCCGCCAAGAGACCCAGTACTTC.

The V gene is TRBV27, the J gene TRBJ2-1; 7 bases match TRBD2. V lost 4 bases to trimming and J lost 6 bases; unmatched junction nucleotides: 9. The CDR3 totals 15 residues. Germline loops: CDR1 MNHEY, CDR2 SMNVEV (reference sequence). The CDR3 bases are TGTGCCAGCAGTTCCTCGGGACTAAACCCCAATGAGCAGTTCTTC. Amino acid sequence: CASSSSGLNPNEQFF.

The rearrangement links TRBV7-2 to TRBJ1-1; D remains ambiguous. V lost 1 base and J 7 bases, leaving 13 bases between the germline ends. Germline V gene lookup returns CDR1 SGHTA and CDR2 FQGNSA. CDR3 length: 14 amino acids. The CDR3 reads CASSLGRASLEAFF. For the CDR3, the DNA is TGTGCCAGCAGCTTAGGCAGAGCGTCACTTGAAGCTTTCTTT.

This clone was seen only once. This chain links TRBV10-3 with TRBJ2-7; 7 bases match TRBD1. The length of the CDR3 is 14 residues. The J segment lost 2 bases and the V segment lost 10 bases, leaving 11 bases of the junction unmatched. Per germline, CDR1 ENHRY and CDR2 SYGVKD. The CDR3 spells CATFDGDRTYEQYF. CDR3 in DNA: TGTGCCACCTTCGACGGGGACAGAACCTACGAGCAGTACTTC.

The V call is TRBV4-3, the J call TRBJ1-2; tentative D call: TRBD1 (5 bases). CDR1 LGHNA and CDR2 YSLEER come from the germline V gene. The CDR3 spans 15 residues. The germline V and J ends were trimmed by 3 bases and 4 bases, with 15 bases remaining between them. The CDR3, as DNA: TGCGCCAGCAGCCAGGACTCGGGGCCAGGCTATGGCTACACCTTC. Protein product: CASSQDSGPGYGYTF.